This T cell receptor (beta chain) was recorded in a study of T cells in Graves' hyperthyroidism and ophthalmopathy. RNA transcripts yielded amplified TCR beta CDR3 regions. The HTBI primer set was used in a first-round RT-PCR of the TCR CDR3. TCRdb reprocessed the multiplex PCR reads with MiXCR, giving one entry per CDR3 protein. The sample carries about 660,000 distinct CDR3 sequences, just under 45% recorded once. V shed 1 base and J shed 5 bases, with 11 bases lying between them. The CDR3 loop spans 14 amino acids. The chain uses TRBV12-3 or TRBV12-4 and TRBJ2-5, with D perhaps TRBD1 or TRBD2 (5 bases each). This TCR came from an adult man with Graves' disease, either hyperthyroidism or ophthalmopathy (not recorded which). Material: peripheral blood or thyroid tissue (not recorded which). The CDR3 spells CASSLDGTRETQYF. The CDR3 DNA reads TGTGCCAGCAGTTTAGACGGGACCCGGGAGACCCAGTACTTC.